Presented here are 10 T cell receptor beta chains from one specimen sequenced in a study of CD8 T cells in ankylosing spondylitis (dated by TCRdb to about 2017). Here is what the overall study found, with its caveats: A TCR beta motif of seven or eight highly homologous amino acid variants appeared characteristic of blood from ankylosing spondylitis patients.

Library generation was performed with 5' RACE. This sample was sequenced with an Illumina HiSeq 2500. TCRdb passed the public sequencing reads through fastp at Q25 and MiXCR, retaining productive beta sequences. Rows matching on CDR3 protein sequence are summarized as one entry with the most common DNA and genes. The sample includes more than 100,000 distinct CDR3 sequences, with 17% observed a single time. Of the sample, 30% to 35% is held by the ten largest clones. The antigens of these receptors remain unknown. The specimen sequenced was blood, either unsorted or a sorted T cell fraction (not recorded which). These receptors were collected from a male donor with ankylosing spondylitis.

The chain links TRBV7-3 to TRBJ2-1, with 7 bases identical to TRBD2. V trimming: 2 bases; J trimming: 4 bases; junction bases outside the gene matches: 5. Germline CDR1 and CDR2: SGHTA and FQGTGA. The CDR3 is 15 residues long. The DNA for the CDR3 is TGTGCCAGCAGCTTAGCAGCGGGGATTTACAATGAGCAGTTCTTC. Amino acids: CASSLAAGIYNEQFF. Full variable domain (rest looked up from reference TRBV7-3 and TRBJ2-1): GAGVSQTPSNKVTEKGKYVELRCDPISGHTALYWYRQSLGQGPEFLIYFQGTGAADDSGLPNDRFFAVRPEGSVSTLKIQRTERGDSAVYLCASSLAAGIYNEQFFGPGTRLTVL.

The sample holds a few counts of this clonotype. The chain combines TRBV14 with TRBJ2-1; 7 positions match TRBD2. The V and J ends lost 0 bases and 3 bases, in that order; junction bases with no gene match: 11. The CDR3 runs 18 residues. Germline V lookup: CDR1 SGHDN, CDR2 FVKESK. CDR3 sequence (DNA): TGTGCCAGCAGCCAAGATGAAGTCCGGGGACTACTCTACAATGAGCAGTTCTTC. Protein sequence: CASSQDEVRGLLYNEQFF.

This clonotype came up a few times. The chain uses TRBV27 and TRBJ2-1, with 9 bases matching TRBD2. Germline V gene sequence: CDR1 MNHEY, CDR2 SMNVEV (reference sequence). Trimming removed 6 bases from V and 8 bases from J; junction bases left unmatched: 14. The CDR3 runs to 16 residues. DNA for the CDR3: TGTGCCAGCAGAATATGGGGGGGGACTAGCCTTGATGAGCAGTTCTTC. Its translation is CASRIWGGTSLDEQFF.

Comments on this clonotype: This clone may be a read error of a much larger clone one base away. The chain couples TRBV5-6 to TRBJ2-7, with D unresolved. The CDR3 sequence is 11 residues long. Deletions cut 4 bases from V and 3 bases from J, with 5 bases between. The V gene's germline CDR1 is SGHDT and CDR2 YYEEEE. In DNA form, the CDR3 reads TGTGCCAGCAGCGGGGACTACGAGCAGTACTTC. The encoded protein is CASSGDYEQYF.

This chain's CDR3 is CASSFSEEGNGNEQFF. The CDR3 DNA sequence: TGTGCCAGCAGCTTTTCTGAAGAGGGAAACGGCAATGAGCAGTTCTTC. The chain joins TRBV11-2 to TRBJ2-1, with D possibly matching TRBD2 (5 bases). CDR1 and CDR2 (germline): SGHAT, FQNNGV. The germline V and J ends were trimmed by 3 bases and 6 bases, with 18 bases remaining between them. The CDR3 covers 16 residues.

The chain couples TRBV28 to TRBJ2-2, with D possibly being TRBD1 (5 bases). Germline assignment: CDR1 MDHEN and CDR2 SYDVKM. The CDR3 totals 15 residues. The ends were cut back, 5 bases at V and 3 bases at J, with 13 bases in the middle. In DNA form, the CDR3 reads TGTGCCAGCAGTACTTTGGACATCTACACCGGGGAGCTGTTTTTT. This sequence encodes CASSTLDIYTGELFF. Filled out from reference TRBV28 and TRBJ2-2, the complete variable domain reads DVKVTQSSRYLVKRTGEKVFLECVQDMDHENMFWYRQDPGLGLRLIYFSYDVKMKEKGDIPEGYSVSREKKERFSLILESASTNQTSMYLCASSTLDIYTGELFFGEGSRLTVL.

The gene calls are TRBV7-6 and TRBJ2-1; 12 bases fit TRBD2. This CDR3 contains 16 residues. Germline V CDR1 and CDR2: SGHVS, FNYEAQ. V was clipped by 0 bases and J by 8 bases; unmatched bases: 5. The CDR3 DNA sequence: TGTGCCAGCAGCTTAGCTGCTAGCGGGAGGGCCCATGAGCAGTTCTTC. This codes for CASSLAASGRAHEQFF.

The genes are TRBV2 and TRBJ2-7; TRBD2 matches 8 bases. Germline CDR1 SNHLY, CDR2 FYNNEI. The CDR3 consists of 15 residues. Germline trimming cut 8 bases from V and 3 bases from J; bases unmatched to any gene: 12. The DNA of the CDR3 is TGTGCCAGCCGCCGGGGGGGGACACAAGACTACGAGCAGTACTTC. The encoded protein is CASRRGGTQDYEQYF.

The V gene is TRBV7-9, the J gene TRBJ2-7; no clear D. The CDR3 runs to 13 residues. Per the germline V gene, CDR1 is SEHNR and CDR2 is FQNEAQ (reference sequence). V lost 5 bases and J 6 bases, leaving 14 bases between the germline ends. CDR3 DNA: TGTGCCAGCAGCCCCCCTCAGTGGGTCGAGCAGTACTTC. Its protein is CASSPPQWVEQYF.

This clonotype was seen a handful of times. The chain couples TRBV28 to TRBJ2-7, with 11 bases aligning to TRBD1. With 5 bases clipped from V and 6 bases from J, the junction kept 6 bases outside the gene matches. The CDR3 sequence is 14 residues long. Germline CDR1 reads MDHEN; CDR2 reads SYDVKM. The CDR3 DNA follows: TGTGCCAGCAGTGTAACCGGGACAGGGGGCGAGCAGTACTTC. Translating it yields CASSVTGTGGEQYF.